This T cell receptor (beta chain) was profiled in a study of graft-versus-host responses after intestinal transplantation. CDR1 SNHLY and CDR2 FYNNEI come from the germline V gene. Trimming cost V 5 bases and J 9 bases; bases outside gene matches: 7. This CDR3 region has 14 residues. Investigators treated the graft tissue so that it released intraepithelial and lamina propria lymphocytes. This clone has just a few counts. Clones were read by immunoSEQ multiplex PCR, and TCRdb kept only the in-frame ones, dropping some. The sample consists of 50,000 to 75,000 clones, about nine tenths of them appearing once.

The genes are TRBV2 and TRBJ1-6, with 7 bases lining up with TRBD1. The clonotype was recovered from a human patient who received an intestinal transplant, so some T cells may come from the graft donor. Sequenced material: ileum tissue, taken around 350 days after transplant. CDR3: CASSTTGRVSPLHF. For the CDR3, the DNA is TGTGCCAGCAGTACGACAGGGAGGGTTTCACCCCTCCACTTT.